This TCR beta chain was identified during a study of cytotoxic CD8 clonotypes in ibrutinib-treated CLL. Profiling relied on immunoSEQ multiplex PCR, and the TCRdb table lists in-frame clones only, not all of them. The sample has hundreds of thousands of clones; under 75% are singletons. The CDR3 loop spans 13 amino acids. Trimming at V came to 4 bases and at J to 9 bases, leaving 9 bases not matched to a gene. The germline V gene has CDR1 SQVTM and CDR2 ANQGSEA. Sequencing used PBMCs, obtained after 24 months of ibrutinib treatment. The chain is built from TRBV29-1 and TRBJ1-1, with TRBD1 matching 9 bases. The source of this sequence is a human donor with chronic lymphocytic leukemia. In nucleotides, the CDR3 is TGCAGCGTTGGAGTAGGACAGGGGATAAAAGCTTTCTTT. Translation gives CSVGVGQGIKAFF. The variable domain in full, with the rest retrieved from reference TRBV29-1 and TRBJ1-1, is SAVISQKPSRDICQRGTSLTIQCQVDSQVTMMFWYRQQPGQSLTLIATANQGSEATYESGFVIDKFPISRPNLTFSTLTVSNMSPEDSSIYLCSVGVGQGIKAFFGQGTRLTVV.